Presented here are 29 T cell receptor beta chains from one specimen sequenced in a study of cytomegalovirus exposure and HLA in healthy donors. The PCR had 60 Vbeta and 13 Jbeta primers. The repertoire was sequenced with immunoSEQ multiplex PCR; TCRdb's copy has only in-frame clones and lacks some. The sample lists fewer than 90,000 clones, around 70% occurring once. The specimen sequenced was PBMCs. Receptors were obtained from a woman in her forties or fifties in good health and CMV-seropositive.

V gene TRBV5-5 combines with J gene TRBJ2-3; D possibly corresponds to TRBD2 (6 bases). Germline V CDR1 and CDR2: SGHKS, YYEKEE (reference sequence). Trimming left V 2 bases short and J 4 bases short, with 11 bases between. The CDR3 loop spans 14 amino acids. In DNA, the CDR3 is TGTGCCAGCAGCTTATTCGGGGAGGCAGATACGCAGTATTTT. Protein sequence: CASSLFGEADTQYF.

This clone was picked up a small number of times. The chain has TRBV5-6 and TRBJ1-2; the D gene is possibly TRBD1 (5 bases). V shed 4 bases and J shed 4 bases, with 14 bases lying between them. Germline loops: CDR1 SGHDT, CDR2 YYEEEE. The CDR3 has 14 residues. The CDR3 nucleotides are TGTGCCAGCAGCCCCAGGTGGGGGGTCTATGGCTACACCTTC. As protein: CASSPRWGVYGYTF.

The chain has TRBV4-3 and TRBJ2-1; D gene unclear. V lost 4 bases to trimming and J lost 0 bases, with 13 bases between them. This CDR3 has 16 residues. Germline CDR1 reads LGHNA; CDR2 reads YSLEER. The CDR3 spells CASSPRSSSSYNEQFF. For the CDR3, the DNA is TGCGCCAGCAGCCCCCGAAGTTCTAGCTCCTACAATGAGCAGTTCTTC.

This clone showed up just a few times. The rearrangement uses TRBV6-1 and TRBJ2-5, with 8 bases identical to TRBD2. CDR1 and CDR2 from the germline V gene are MNHNS and SASEGT. This CDR3 region has 15 residues. Losses at the gene ends were 4 bases for V and 9 bases for J; bases not matched to a gene: 13. The CDR3 nucleotides read TGTGCCAGCAGTGTTTCCAGCGGGGGCGCCGTGGCCCAGTACTTC. Translated, it gives CASSVSSGGAVAQYF.

This chain uses TRBV5-1 with TRBJ1-2, with TRBD1 matching over 12 bases. The J segment lost 0 bases and the V segment lost 2 bases, leaving 5 bases of the junction unmatched. Germline CDR1 and CDR2: SGHRS and YFSETQ. The length of the CDR3 is 17 residues. The CDR3 coding sequence is TGCGCCAGCAGCTTTCCGGGACAGGGGGCAGCTAACTATGGCTACACCTTC. Residues: CASSFPGQGAANYGYTF.

This chain connects TRBV11-2 to TRBJ2-5; D uncertain. The CDR3 contains 12 residues. V was shortened by 5 bases and J by 1 base, with 5 bases between the two germline ends. Germline lookup yields CDR1 SGHAT and CDR2 FQNNGV. Here the CDR3 reads CASSPLQETQYF. Written as DNA, the CDR3 is TGTGCCAGCAGCCCACTCCAAGAGACCCAGTACTTC.

J is TRBJ1-2 and V is TRBV5-5, with TRBD1 as a possible D gene (5 bases). Germline values: CDR1 SGHKS, CDR2 YYEKEE (reference sequence). This CDR3 is 16 amino acids long. V shed 3 bases and J shed 4 bases, with 19 bases lying between them. The CDR3 loop reads CASSSPPGLGGYGYTF. CDR3 coding DNA: TGTGCCAGCAGCTCCCCTCCGGGACTCGGGGGCTATGGCTACACCTTC.

The table lists this clone with a count of one. The chain employs TRBV20-1 and TRBJ2-7; D possibly corresponds to TRBD1 (5 bases). Trimming cost V 7 bases and J 6 bases, with 13 bases left between them. This CDR3 spans 11 amino acids. CDR1 is DFQATT and CDR2 is SNEGSKA in the germline V gene (reference sequence). The CDR3 loop is CSVEPQGEQYF. The CDR3, as DNA: TGCAGTGTAGAACCCCAGGGCGAGCAGTACTTC.

The chain joins TRBV27 to TRBJ1-1, with 9 bases lining up with TRBD1. CDR1 and CDR2 (germline): MNHEY, SMNVEV (reference sequence). This CDR3 has 14 amino acids. The V and J ends lost 3 bases and 4 bases, in that order; junction bases with no gene match: 3. CDR3 protein: CASSFWGQGTEAFF. Written as DNA, the CDR3 is TGTGCCAGCAGTTTCTGGGGACAGGGCACTGAAGCTTTCTTT.

The J gene is TRBJ1-5, the V gene TRBV30, with TRBD1 matching over 9 bases. This CDR3 has 12 amino acids. Germline assignment: CDR1 GTSNPN and CDR2 SVGIG (reference sequence). After removal of 5 bases from V and 6 bases from J, the junction contained 2 bases not matched to a gene. CDR3 DNA: TGTGCCTGGGGGACAGGGAGTCAGCCCCAGCATTTT. This codes for CAWGTGSQPQHF.

The chain joins TRBV19 to TRBJ1-2; D is perhaps TRBD1 (5 bases). V was clipped by 11 bases and J by 4 bases, with 20 bases between them. The CDR3 extends over 14 amino acids. The germline V gene has CDR1 LNHDA and CDR2 SQIVND (reference sequence). This chain's CDR3 is CACKKTEHVYGYTF. CDR3 nucleotide sequence: TGTGCCTGCAAGAAGACAGAGCACGTCTATGGCTACACCTTC.

This chain joins TRBV30 and TRBJ1-1; perhaps TRBD1 as D (6 bases). V was clipped by 0 bases and J by 5 bases, with 10 bases between them. Germline values: CDR1 GTSNPN, CDR2 SVGIG (reference sequence). The CDR3 sequence is 13 residues long. CDR3 coding DNA: TGTGCCTGGAGTGTACAGCAGGGGACTGAAGCTTTCTTT. Translating gives CAWSVQQGTEAFF. The whole variable domain, filled in from reference TRBV30 and TRBJ1-1, reads SQTIHQWPATLVQPVGSPLSLECTVEGTSNPNLYWYRQAAGRGLQLLFYSVGIGQISSEVPQNLSASRPQDRQFILSSKKLLLSDSGFYLCAWSVQQGTEAFFGQGTRLTVV.

V and J are TRBV28 and TRBJ1-1; tentative D call: TRBD1 (5 bases). V was pared by 8 bases and J by 2 bases, with 12 bases between. CDR1 is MDHEN and CDR2 is SYDVKM in the germline V gene. The CDR3 loop spans 13 amino acids. The CDR3 nucleotides read TGTGCCAGCTGTGACAGCTACAACACTGAAGCTTTCTTT. It translates to CASCDSYNTEAFF.

V and J are TRBV27 and TRBJ1-4; no definite D call. The CDR3 runs to 14 residues. Per the germline V gene, CDR1 is MNHEY and CDR2 is SMNVEV (reference sequence). Trimming took 4 bases from V and 6 from J, leaving 12 bases between them. The CDR3 DNA follows: TGTGCCAGCAGTTCGGCGGGATGGGATGAAAAACTGTTTTTT. It is translated as CASSSAGWDEKLFF.

The chain employs TRBV5-5 and TRBJ2-7; 9 nucleotides agree with TRBD1. This CDR3 has 15 residues. Germline V lookup: CDR1 SGHKS, CDR2 YYEKEE (reference sequence). Germline trimming cut 2 bases from V and 2 bases from J; bases unmatched to any gene: 5. CDR3 sequence reads: CASSFVTGGAYEQYF. The CDR3, as DNA: TGTGCCAGCAGCTTCGTAACAGGGGGCGCCTACGAGCAGTACTTC.

This chain joins TRBV6-1 and TRBJ2-2, with D uncertain. Trimming shortened V by 0 bases and J by 0 bases, and 17 bases separated the two germline ends. The CDR3 is 19 residues long. Germline-derived CDR1 and CDR2 are MNHNS and SASEGT. CDR3 DNA: TGTGCCAGCAGTGAAGCGTTTATGGCAGTAACCCCGAACACCGGGGAGCTGTTTTTT. It codes for CASSEAFMAVTPNTGELFF.

The genes are TRBV10-3 and TRBJ1-5; TRBD1 might be the D (5 bases). V was cut by 6 bases and J by 7 bases, with 16 bases left in between. The germline V gene encodes CDR1 ENHRY and CDR2 SYGVKD. The CDR3 has 14 residues. In DNA form, the CDR3 reads TGTGCCATCAGACCCTCGGGGGTAGGCCAGCCCCAGCATTTT. Amino acid sequence: CAIRPSGVGQPQHF.

The chain combines TRBV28 with TRBJ2-7; 13 bases agree with TRBD2. Germline V gene sequence: CDR1 MDHEN, CDR2 SYDVKM. Losses at the gene ends were 3 bases for V and 1 base for J; bases not matched to a gene: 3. The CDR3 length is 16 residues. The CDR3 nucleotides are TGTGCCAGCAGTTTCTCGGGACTAGCGGGATCCTACGAGCAGTACTTC. It yields the protein CASSFSGLAGSYEQYF.

The V and J genes are TRBV15 and TRBJ1-1; D perhaps matches TRBD1 (5 bases). CDR3 length: 16 residues. The germline gives CDR1 LNHNV, CDR2 YYDKDF (reference sequence). The ends were cut back, 5 bases at V and 1 base at J, with 17 bases in the middle. CDR3 sequence reads: CATSPGDGRWNTEAFF. As DNA, the CDR3 is TGTGCCACCAGCCCGGGGGACGGGCGATGGAACACTGAAGCTTTCTTT.

This chain uses TRBV2 with TRBJ2-1, with D possibly TRBD2 on 5 matching bases. The V gene lost 6 bases and the J gene lost 0 bases, with 15 bases spanning the gap. CDR3 size: 16 residues. Germline V gene sequence: CDR1 SNHLY, CDR2 FYNNEI. CDR3 loop: CASRGLGMGSYNEQFF. The CDR3 coding sequence is TGTGCCAGCAGAGGACTCGGAATGGGCTCCTACAATGAGCAGTTCTTC.

The sample holds a few counts of this clone. The chain carries TRBV4-3 and TRBJ2-2; 9 bases agree with TRBD2. Germline V gene data show CDR1 as LGHNA and CDR2 as YSLEER. The CDR3 length is 16 residues. J gave up 6 bases and V 0 bases, and 5 bases lay outside the gene matches. In DNA form, the CDR3 reads TGCGCCAGCAGCCAAGATAGCGGGAGAGTCCCCGGGGAGCTGTTTTTT. It yields the protein CASSQDSGRVPGELFF.

The J gene is TRBJ2-1, the V gene TRBV18; TRBD2 matches 14 bases. The J segment lost 7 bases and the V segment lost 6 bases, leaving 8 bases of the junction unmatched. The CDR3 contains 16 residues. The germline gives CDR1 KGHSH, CDR2 LQKENI. CDR3 region: CASSAGLAGGRNEQFF. For the CDR3, the DNA is TGTGCCAGCTCCGCTGGACTAGCGGGAGGAAGGAATGAGCAGTTCTTC.

Comment on this clone: One junction end disagrees with the germline gene, perhaps due to a read error. The J gene is TRBJ1-4, the V gene TRBV13, with D possibly TRBD1 on 5 matching bases. CDR1 is PRHDT and CDR2 is FYEKMQ in the germline V gene (reference sequence). The CDR3 loop spans 14 amino acids. CDR3 loop: CASRLGAANEKLFF. CDR3 DNA: TGTGCCAGCAGGTTAGGGGCTGCTAATGAAAAACTGTTTTTT.

To note about this clone: The junction differs from germline at one of its ends, possibly a read error. The same CDR3 also results from other DNA sequences found in this sample. The chain joins TRBV9 to TRBJ1-1; D perhaps matches TRBD1 (6 bases). The CDR3 is 13 residues long. The germline V gene encodes CDR1 SGDLS and CDR2 YYNGEE. DNA of the CDR3: TGTGCCAGCAACACAGGGCCGGGCACTGAGGCTTTCTTT. Amino acids: CASNTGPGTEAFF.

V usage is TRBV5-4 and J usage is TRBJ2-7; 12 nucleotides line up with TRBD2. The CDR3 has 14 amino acids. The V segment lost 4 bases and the J segment 4 bases; nucleotides outside the gene matches: 3. Per the germline V gene, CDR1 is SGHNT and CDR2 is YYREEE (reference sequence). CDR3 residues: CASSPGLAGYEQYF. The CDR3 region has the DNA TGTGCCAGCAGCCCGGGACTAGCGGGTTACGAGCAGTACTTC.

The J gene is TRBJ2-7, the V gene TRBV25-1; possibly TRBD1 for D (6 bases). V was cut by 4 bases and J by 7 bases, with 20 bases left in between. This CDR3 has 15 amino acids. Germline assignment: CDR1 MGHDK and CDR2 SYGVNS. CDR3 in DNA: TGTGCCAGCAGTGCCCCGGGACGGAGGCAGGGGGAGCAGTACTTC. As protein: CASSAPGRRQGEQYF.

CDR3 residues: CASSPPGQGRHEGGYTF. The CDR3 coding sequence is TGTGCCAGCTCACCACCGGGACAGGGGCGCCATGAAGGAGGCTACACCTTC. This chain joins TRBV18 and TRBJ1-2, with 10 bases identical to TRBD1. Germline CDR1 reads KGHSH; CDR2 reads LQKENI. With V trimmed by 0 bases and J by 8 bases, 12 bases remained unmatched. This CDR3 comprises 17 residues.

The chain couples TRBV30 to TRBJ1-5; D remains unclear. Germline loops: CDR1 GTSNPN, CDR2 SVGIG (reference sequence). V was trimmed by 3 bases and J by 3 bases, leaving 9 bases between them. This CDR3 is 13 amino acids long. CDR3 in DNA: TGTGCCTGGAGCCAGGATTCCAATCAGCCCCAGCATTTT. Translation gives CAWSQDSNQPQHF.

J is TRBJ2-3 and V is TRBV29-1, with TRBD1 matching over 7 bases. The junction had 7 bases not matched to a gene; V was cut back by 4 bases and J by 3 bases. This CDR3 is 14 amino acids long. CDR1 is SQVTM, CDR2 ANQGSEA, per germline. This chain's CDR3 is CSVGRTGATDTQYF. CDR3 nucleotide sequence: TGCAGCGTTGGAAGGACAGGAGCGACAGATACGCAGTATTTT.